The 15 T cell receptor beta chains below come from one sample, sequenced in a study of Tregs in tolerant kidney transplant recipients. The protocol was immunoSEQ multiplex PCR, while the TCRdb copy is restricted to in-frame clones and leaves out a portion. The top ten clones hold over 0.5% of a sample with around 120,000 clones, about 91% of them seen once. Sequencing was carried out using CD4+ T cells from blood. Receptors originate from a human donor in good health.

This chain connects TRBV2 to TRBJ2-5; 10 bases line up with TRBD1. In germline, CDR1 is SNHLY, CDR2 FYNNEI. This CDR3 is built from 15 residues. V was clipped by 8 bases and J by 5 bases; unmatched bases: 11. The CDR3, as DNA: TGTGCCAGCCGTCCGGGACAGGGGAGGATGGAGACCCAGTACTTC. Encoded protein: CASRPGQGRMETQYF.

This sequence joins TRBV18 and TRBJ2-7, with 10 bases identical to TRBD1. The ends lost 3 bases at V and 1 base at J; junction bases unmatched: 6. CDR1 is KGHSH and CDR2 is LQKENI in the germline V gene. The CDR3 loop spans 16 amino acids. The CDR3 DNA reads TGTGCCAGCTCACCGCGGCGGACAGGGGGGTCCTACGAGCAGTACTTC. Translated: CASSPRRTGGSYEQYF.

The CDR3 sequence: CATSRPKSGDRAYEQYF. The CDR3 region has the DNA TGTGCCACCAGCAGACCAAAAAGTGGGGACAGGGCCTACGAGCAGTACTTC. This rearrangement joins TRBV15 to TRBJ2-7, with 9 nucleotides matching TRBD1. With V trimmed by 2 bases and J by 2 bases, 10 bases remained unmatched. CDR3 size: 17 residues. The germline V gene encodes CDR1 LNHNV and CDR2 YYDKDF (reference sequence).

The CDR3 DNA is TGTGCCAGCAGCCTTCAGGGACAGGGGAAAGTAGGGACCCAGTACTTC. Translated: CASSLQGQGKVGTQYF. The chain is built from TRBV11-1 and TRBJ2-5; 10 positions agree with TRBD1. From germline, CDR1 is SGHAT and CDR2 FQDESV (reference sequence). V dropped 5 bases and J dropped 7; count of bases not matched to a gene: 13. The length of the CDR3 is 16 residues.

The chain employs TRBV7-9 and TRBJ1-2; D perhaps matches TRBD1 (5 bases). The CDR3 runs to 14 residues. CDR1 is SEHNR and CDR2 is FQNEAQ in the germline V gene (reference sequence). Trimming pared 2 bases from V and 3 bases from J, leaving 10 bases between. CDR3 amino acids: CASSLRDGDYGYTF. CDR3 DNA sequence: TGTGCCAGCAGCTTAAGGGACGGAGACTATGGCTACACCTTC.

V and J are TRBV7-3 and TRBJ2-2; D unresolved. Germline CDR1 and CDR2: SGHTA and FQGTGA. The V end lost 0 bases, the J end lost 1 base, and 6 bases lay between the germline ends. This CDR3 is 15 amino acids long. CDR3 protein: CASSLTPQNTGELFF. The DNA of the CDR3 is TGTGCCAGCAGCTTAACCCCCCAGAACACCGGGGAGCTGTTTTTT.

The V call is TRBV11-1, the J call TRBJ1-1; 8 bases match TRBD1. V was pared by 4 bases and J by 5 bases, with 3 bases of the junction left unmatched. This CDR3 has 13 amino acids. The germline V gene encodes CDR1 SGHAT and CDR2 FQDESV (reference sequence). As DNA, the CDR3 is TGTGCCAGCAGCTCCAGGGGGCAGACTGAAGCTTTCTTT. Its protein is CASSSRGQTEAFF.

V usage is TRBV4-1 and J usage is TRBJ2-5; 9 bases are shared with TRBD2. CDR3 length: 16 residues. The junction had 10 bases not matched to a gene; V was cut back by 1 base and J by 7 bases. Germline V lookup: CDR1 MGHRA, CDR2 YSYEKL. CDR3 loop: CASSQGHLGRGGTQYF. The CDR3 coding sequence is TGCGCCAGCAGCCAAGGTCATCTGGGGCGGGGGGGGACCCAGTACTTC.

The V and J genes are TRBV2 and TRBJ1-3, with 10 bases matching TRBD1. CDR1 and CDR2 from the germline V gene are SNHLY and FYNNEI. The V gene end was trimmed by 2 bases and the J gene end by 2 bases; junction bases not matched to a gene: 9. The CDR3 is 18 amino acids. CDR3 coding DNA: TGTGCCAGCAGTGAATTTAACCGGGACAGGGGAACTGGAAACACCATATATTTT. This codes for CASSEFNRDRGTGNTIYF.

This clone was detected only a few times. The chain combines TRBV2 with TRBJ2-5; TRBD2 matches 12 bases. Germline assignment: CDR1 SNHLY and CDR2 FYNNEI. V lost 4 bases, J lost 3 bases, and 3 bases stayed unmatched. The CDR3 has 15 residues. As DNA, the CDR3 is TGTGCCAGCAGTGGACTAGCGGGAGCGGAAGAGACCCAGTACTTC. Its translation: CASSGLAGAEETQYF.

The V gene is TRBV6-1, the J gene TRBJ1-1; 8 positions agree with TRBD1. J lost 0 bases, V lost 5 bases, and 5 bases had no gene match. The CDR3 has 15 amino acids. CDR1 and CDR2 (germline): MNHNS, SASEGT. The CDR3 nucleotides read TGTGCCAGCAGTCCCAGGACAGGGTTGAACACTGAAGCTTTCTTT. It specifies CASSPRTGLNTEAFF.

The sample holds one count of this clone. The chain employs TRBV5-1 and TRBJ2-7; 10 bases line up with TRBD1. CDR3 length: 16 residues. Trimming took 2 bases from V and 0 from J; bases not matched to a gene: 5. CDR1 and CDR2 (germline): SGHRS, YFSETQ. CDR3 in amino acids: CASSFGQGGSSYEQYF. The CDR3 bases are TGCGCCAGCAGCTTCGGACAGGGGGGAAGCTCCTACGAGCAGTACTTC. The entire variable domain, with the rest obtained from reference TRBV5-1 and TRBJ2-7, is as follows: KAGVTQTPRYLIKTRGQQVTLSCSPISGHRSVSWYQQTPGQGLQFLFEYFSETQRNKGNFPGRFSGRQFSNSRSEMNVSTLELGDSALYLCASSFGQGGSSYEQYFGPGTRLTVT.

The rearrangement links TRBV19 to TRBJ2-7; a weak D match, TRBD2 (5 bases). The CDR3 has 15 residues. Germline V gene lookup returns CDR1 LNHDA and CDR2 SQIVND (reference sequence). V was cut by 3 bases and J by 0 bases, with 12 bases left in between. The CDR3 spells CASSMVLGSSYEQYF. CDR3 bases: TGTGCCAGTAGTATGGTGCTGGGGAGCTCCTACGAGCAGTACTTC.

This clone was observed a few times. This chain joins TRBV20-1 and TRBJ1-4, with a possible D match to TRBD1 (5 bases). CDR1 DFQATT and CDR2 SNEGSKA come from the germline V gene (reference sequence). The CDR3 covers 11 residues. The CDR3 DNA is TGCAGCGCAAGGAGGGACGAAAAACTGTTTTTT. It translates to CSARRDEKLFF.

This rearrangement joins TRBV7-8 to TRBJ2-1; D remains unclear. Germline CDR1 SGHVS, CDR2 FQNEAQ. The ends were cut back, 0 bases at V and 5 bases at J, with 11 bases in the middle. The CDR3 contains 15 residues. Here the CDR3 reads CASSLARPPDNEQFF. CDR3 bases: TGTGCCAGCAGCTTAGCGAGGCCTCCGGACAATGAGCAGTTCTTC.